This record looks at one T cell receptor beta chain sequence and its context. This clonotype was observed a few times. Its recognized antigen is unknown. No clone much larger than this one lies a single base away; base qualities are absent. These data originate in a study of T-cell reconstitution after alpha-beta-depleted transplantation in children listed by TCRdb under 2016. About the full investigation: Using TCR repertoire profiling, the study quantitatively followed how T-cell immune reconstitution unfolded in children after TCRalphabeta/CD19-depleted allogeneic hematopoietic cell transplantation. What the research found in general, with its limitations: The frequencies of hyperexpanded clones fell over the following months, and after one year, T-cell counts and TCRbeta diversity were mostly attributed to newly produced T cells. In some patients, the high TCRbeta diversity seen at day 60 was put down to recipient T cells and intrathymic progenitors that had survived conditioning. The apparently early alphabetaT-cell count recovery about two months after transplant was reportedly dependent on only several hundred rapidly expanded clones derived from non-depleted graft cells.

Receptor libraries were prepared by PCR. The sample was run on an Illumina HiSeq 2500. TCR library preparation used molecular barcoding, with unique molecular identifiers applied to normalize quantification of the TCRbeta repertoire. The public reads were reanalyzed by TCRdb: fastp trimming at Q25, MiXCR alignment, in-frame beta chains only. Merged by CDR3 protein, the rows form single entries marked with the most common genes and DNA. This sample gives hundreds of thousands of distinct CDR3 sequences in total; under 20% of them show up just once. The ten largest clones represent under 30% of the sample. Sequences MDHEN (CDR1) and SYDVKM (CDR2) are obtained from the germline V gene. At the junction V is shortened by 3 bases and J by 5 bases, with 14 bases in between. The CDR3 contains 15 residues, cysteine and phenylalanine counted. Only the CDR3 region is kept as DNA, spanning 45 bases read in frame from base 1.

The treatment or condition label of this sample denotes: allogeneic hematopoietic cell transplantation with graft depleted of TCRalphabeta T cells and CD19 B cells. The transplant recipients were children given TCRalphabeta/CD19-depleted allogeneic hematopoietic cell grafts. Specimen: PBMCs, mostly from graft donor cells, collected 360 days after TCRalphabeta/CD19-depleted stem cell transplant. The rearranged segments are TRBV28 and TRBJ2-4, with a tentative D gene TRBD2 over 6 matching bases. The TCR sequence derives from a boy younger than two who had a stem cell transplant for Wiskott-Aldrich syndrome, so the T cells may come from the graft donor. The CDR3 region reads CASSFGSLRENIQYF. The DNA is TGTGCCAGCAGTTTCGGGAGTCTCAGGGAAAACATTCAGTACTTC.